This T cell receptor beta chain was profiled in a study of T cells in Graves' hyperthyroidism and ophthalmopathy. Germline V gene sequence: CDR1 SNHLY, CDR2 FYNNEI. V shed 8 bases and J shed 4 bases, with 18 bases lying between them. CDR3 length: 15 residues. For this clonotype: A much larger clone differs from this one at a single base, so this may be a read error.

The CDR3 regions of TCR beta were amplified from RNA transcripts. Initially, a first-round RT-PCR of the TCR CDR3 employed the HTBI primer set. TCRdb itself ran the multiplex PCR reads through MiXCR, one entry per CDR3 protein. The sample gives hundreds of thousands of distinct CDR3 sequences, around 13% of which show up once; roughly 10% is in the top ten. The patients, who ranged from 18 to 65 in age, presented with newly diagnosed hyperthyroidism lasting under 2 months. The study based diagnoses on clinical symptoms, serum thyroxine and TRAb, thyroid ultrasound and orbital computed tomography. Sequencing was carried out using blood. This receptor was identified in a woman between 18 and 30 years old with Graves' hyperthyroidism. The rearrangement links TRBV2 to TRBJ2-1; tentative D call: TRBD2 (5 bases). This chain's CDR3 is CASSSQMEAYNEQFF. The CDR3 region has the DNA TGTGCCAGCTCTTCCCAGATGGAGGCTTACAATGAGCAGTTCTTC.